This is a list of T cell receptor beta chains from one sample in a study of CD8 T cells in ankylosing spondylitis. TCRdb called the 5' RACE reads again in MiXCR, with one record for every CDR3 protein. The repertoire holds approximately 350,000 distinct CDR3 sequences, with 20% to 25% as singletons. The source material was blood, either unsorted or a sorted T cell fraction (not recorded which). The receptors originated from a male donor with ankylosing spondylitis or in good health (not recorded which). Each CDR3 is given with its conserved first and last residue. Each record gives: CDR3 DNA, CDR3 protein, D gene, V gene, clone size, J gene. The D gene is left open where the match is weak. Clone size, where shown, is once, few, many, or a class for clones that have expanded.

DNA: TGCAGTGCTAGAGATCGACAGGGAAGTTATACCGGGGAGCTGTTTTTT; CDR3: CSARDRQGSYTGELFF; D: TRBD1; V: TRBV20-1; size: few; J: TRBJ2-2
DNA: TGTGCCAGCACCATACCGGGACAGATAAACACCGGGGAGCTGTTTTTT; CDR3: CASTIPGQINTGELFF; D: TRBD1; V: TRBV5-4; size: -; J: TRBJ2-2
DNA: TGTGCCAGCAGCTCCTTCGGGGGCGGGTTGGGGGAAGAGACCCAGTACTTC; CDR3: CASSSFGGGLGEETQYF; D: -; V: TRBV6-1; size: -; J: TRBJ2-5
DNA: TGTGCCAGCAGCTTGGTTGATTTGGGACTAGCAGGAAATGAGCAGTTCTTC; CDR3: CASSLVDLGLAGNEQFF; D: TRBD2; V: TRBV5-5; size: -; J: TRBJ2-1
DNA: TGTGCCAGCAGCTTAGTTTCCGGGACTAGCGACTCCTACGAGCAGTACTTC; CDR3: CASSLVSGTSDSYEQYF; D: TRBD2; V: TRBV7-9; size: -; J: TRBJ2-7
DNA: TGTGCCAGCAGTCCCCCTAACGGTCTAACAGATACGCAGTATTTT; CDR3: CASSPPNGLTDTQYF; D: -; V: TRBV12-3/TRBV12-4; size: many; J: TRBJ2-3
DNA: TGTGCCAGCAGCTCGACTCCCTACGAGCAGTACTTC; CDR3: CASSSTPYEQYF; D: -; V: TRBV12-3/TRBV12-4; size: -; J: TRBJ2-7
DNA: TGTGCCAGCAGTTCCACACATCTAGCGTTGGTAACAGATACGCAGTATTTT; CDR3: CASSSTHLALVTDTQYF; D: -; V: TRBV12-3/TRBV12-4; size: -; J: TRBJ2-3
DNA: TGCGCCAGCAGCTTGGCTCAGGGATCCTCCCACGAGCAGTACTTC; CDR3: CASSLAQGSSHEQYF; D: -; V: TRBV5-1; size: many; J: TRBJ2-7
DNA: TGTGCCAGCAGTGAAGTTCGGTCAGCACCTGAAGCTTTCTTT; CDR3: CASSEVRSAPEAFF; D: -; V: TRBV6-1; size: few; J: TRBJ1-1
DNA: TGTGCCAGCAGCCAGACCTTTGACCCAGCCTATGGCTACACCTTC; CDR3: CASSQTFDPAYGYTF; D: -; V: TRBV14; size: -; J: TRBJ1-2
DNA: TGCAGTGCTACGGACATGGCCTCCTACGAGCAGTACTTC; CDR3: CSATDMASYEQYF; D: -; V: TRBV20-1; size: few; J: TRBJ2-7
DNA: TGCAGCGTTCGGGGGGCCCCCGGCTCCTACGAGCAGTACTTC; CDR3: CSVRGAPGSYEQYF; D: -; V: TRBV29-1; size: few; J: TRBJ2-7
DNA: TGTGCCAGCAGTTTCATCCTCTACGAGCAGTACTTC; CDR3: CASSFILYEQYF; D: -; V: TRBV12-3/TRBV12-4; size: few; J: TRBJ2-7
DNA: TGTGCCAGCAGTTTGTTCACCGGGACAGGGGACAATGAGCAGTTCTTC; CDR3: CASSLFTGTGDNEQFF; D: TRBD1; V: TRBV28; size: few; J: TRBJ2-1
DNA: TGTGCCAGCAGCTTAGGCCCTAGCGGGGGGCCAGTCACCAGGGAGCTGTTTTTT; CDR3: CASSLGPSGGPVTRELFF; D: TRBD2; V: TRBV7-7; size: -; J: TRBJ2-2
DNA: TGTGCCAGCTCACCACGGGATTCGGCGGAAAAACTGTTTTTT; CDR3: CASSPRDSAEKLFF; D: -; V: TRBV18; size: -; J: TRBJ1-4
DNA: TGCGCCACCACTCCTGACCCGGACCCCTACAATGAGCAGTTCTTC; CDR3: CATTPDPDPYNEQFF; D: -; V: TRBV4-1; size: -; J: TRBJ2-1
DNA: TGCGCCAGCAGCCAGGCCACAGGGGACGAGCAGTACTTC; CDR3: CASSQATGDEQYF; D: TRBD1; V: TRBV4-1; size: -; J: TRBJ2-7
DNA: TGTGCCAGCTATCCCTGGGGGGGTGAGGCCGGGGAGCTGTTTTTT; CDR3: CASYPWGGEAGELFF; D: TRBD2; V: TRBV12-3/TRBV12-4; size: -; J: TRBJ2-2
DNA: TGCGCCAGCAGCCAAGTCTTCGGGAATGAGCAGTTCTTC; CDR3: CASSQVFGNEQFF; D: -; V: TRBV4-1; size: -; J: TRBJ2-1
DNA: TGTGCCAGCAGCCAACCGGGACAGCCTTACAATGAGCAGTTCTTC; CDR3: CASSQPGQPYNEQFF; D: TRBD1; V: TRBV14; size: few; J: TRBJ2-1
DNA: TGCAGCGTTGGAATCGGGGCGACAGGAGAGACCCAGTACTTC; CDR3: CSVGIGATGETQYF; D: -; V: TRBV29-1; size: few; J: TRBJ2-5
DNA: TGTGCCAGCAGTTTCAGTGCAGGGTGGACTGAAGCTTTCTTT; CDR3: CASSFSAGWTEAFF; D: -; V: TRBV12-3/TRBV12-4; size: few; J: TRBJ1-1
DNA: TGCGCCAGCAGCCAAGTAGGCGGGGGAGACGCGGAGACCCAGTACTTC; CDR3: CASSQVGGGDAETQYF; D: TRBD2; V: TRBV4-1; size: few; J: TRBJ2-5
DNA: TGCAGTGCTAGGGTTTCCGACCCTCCCGGGCCCTCTCCCTACGAGCAGTACTTC; CDR3: CSARVSDPPGPSPYEQYF; D: -; V: TRBV20-1; size: -; J: TRBJ2-7
DNA: TGTGCCAGCAGTTTACAGCCCGGTGGTGGGACCCAGTACTTC; CDR3: CASSLQPGGGTQYF; D: -; V: TRBV12-3/TRBV12-4; size: few; J: TRBJ2-5
DNA: TGCAGCGTGGCCTCGGCCGGACAAGAGAATTCCCAGTACTTC; CDR3: CSVASAGQENSQYF; D: -; V: TRBV29-1; size: many; J: TRBJ2-5
DNA: TGTGCTAGTGGTTTGTGGCCGGGGTCCTCTGAAGCTTTCTTT; CDR3: CASGLWPGSSEAFF; D: -; V: TRBV12-5; size: few; J: TRBJ1-1
DNA: TGTGCCAGCATCCCCGGACGAAGCACAGATACGCAGTATTTT; CDR3: CASIPGRSTDTQYF; D: -; V: TRBV12-3/TRBV12-4; size: -; J: TRBJ2-3
DNA: TGTGCCAGCAGCCAAGTATCGGGCAGACGCTCCTACAATGAGCAGTTCTTC; CDR3: CASSQVSGRRSYNEQFF; D: -; V: TRBV3-1; size: -; J: TRBJ2-1
DNA: TGCAGTGCTAGAGAAGTAGCGGGGGGGCCGAGCGAGCAGTACTTC; CDR3: CSAREVAGGPSEQYF; D: TRBD2; V: TRBV20-1; size: few; J: TRBJ2-7
DNA: TGTGCCAGCAGTTTGGTATCCGGGGAGCTGTTTTTT; CDR3: CASSLVSGELFF; D: -; V: TRBV12-3/TRBV12-4; size: many; J: TRBJ2-2
DNA: TGTGCCAGCAGTAGGACATCCTACGAGCAGTACTTC; CDR3: CASSRTSYEQYF; D: -; V: TRBV27; size: -; J: TRBJ2-7
DNA: TGCAGTCCCGACGAGTTGGGCTCCTACGAGCAGTACTTC; CDR3: CSPDELGSYEQYF; D: -; V: TRBV20-1; size: -; J: TRBJ2-7
DNA: TGCGCCAGCAGCCCTGAAGGAGGTTCACCCCTCCACTTT; CDR3: CASSPEGGSPLHF; D: -; V: TRBV4-1; size: -; J: TRBJ1-6
DNA: TGTGCCAGCAGAAAGACTAGCGGGGGGGTAGCAGATACGCAGTATTTT; CDR3: CASRKTSGGVADTQYF; D: TRBD2; V: TRBV12-3/TRBV12-4; size: -; J: TRBJ2-3
DNA: TGCAGCGTTGAGTGGGGTGCCACTGAAGCTTTCTTT; CDR3: CSVEWGATEAFF; D: -; V: TRBV29-1; size: -; J: TRBJ1-1
DNA: TGTGCCAGCAGTCTGTCTTCGAATTCACCCCTCCACTTT; CDR3: CASSLSSNSPLHF; D: -; V: TRBV12-3/TRBV12-4; size: few; J: TRBJ1-6
DNA: TGCAGTGCTAGAGATCTGAGGGAATCCTACGAGCAGTACTTC; CDR3: CSARDLRESYEQYF; D: -; V: TRBV20-1; size: -; J: TRBJ2-7
DNA: TGTGCCAGCTCACCACCGGGTGAGGGGCAGCCCCAGCATTTT; CDR3: CASSPPGEGQPQHF; D: -; V: TRBV18; size: -; J: TRBJ1-5
DNA: TGTGCCAGCAGTATACAGGAGAACACTGAAGCTTTCTTT; CDR3: CASSIQENTEAFF; D: -; V: TRBV6-5; size: -; J: TRBJ1-1
DNA: TGTGCCAGCAGACTCGACAGGGGACTGCAAGAGACCCAGTACTTC; CDR3: CASRLDRGLQETQYF; D: TRBD1; V: TRBV12-3/TRBV12-4; size: few; J: TRBJ2-5
DNA: TGTGCCAGCAGTTTATTAGGATTTAACAATGAGCAGTTCTTC; CDR3: CASSLLGFNNEQFF; D: -; V: TRBV27; size: few; J: TRBJ2-1
DNA: TGTGCCAGCAGCAACAAAGGGGGCGCGCCCCTCGACAATGAGCAGTTCTTC; CDR3: CASSNKGGAPLDNEQFF; D: -; V: TRBV21-1; size: few; J: TRBJ2-1
DNA: TGTGCCAGCAGCTTATACGTAGATACGCAGTATTTT; CDR3: CASSLYVDTQYF; D: -; V: TRBV7-6; size: few; J: TRBJ2-3
DNA: TGTGCCAGCAGCGTAGTTGTGAACACTGAAGCTTTCTTT; CDR3: CASSVVVNTEAFF; D: -; V: TRBV9; size: many; J: TRBJ1-1
DNA: TGTGCCAGCAGTCGGGCGGTCCTCAATGAGCAGTTCTTC; CDR3: CASSRAVLNEQFF; D: -; V: TRBV12-3/TRBV12-4; size: once; J: TRBJ2-1
DNA: TGTGCCAGTCGACAGGCTTACTCCTACAATGAGCAGTTCTTC; CDR3: CASRQAYSYNEQFF; D: -; V: TRBV7-9; size: few; J: TRBJ2-1
DNA: TGTGCCAGCAGTGACGGATACTCCTACGAGCAGTACTTC; CDR3: CASSDGYSYEQYF; D: -; V: TRBV28; size: many; J: TRBJ2-7
DNA: TGCGCCAGCAGCTTGGCGAGGGGGCTCGGCACAGATACGCAGTATTTT; CDR3: CASSLARGLGTDTQYF; D: TRBD1; V: TRBV5-1; size: -; J: TRBJ2-3
DNA: TGTGCCAGCAGCCAAGGTTCAACTAGCGGGGGGGCCCGAGAGACCCAGTACTTC; CDR3: CASSQGSTSGGARETQYF; D: TRBD2; V: TRBV3-1; size: once; J: TRBJ2-5
DNA: TGCGCCAGCAGCCAGGAGGCAGGGACTATTTACGAGCAGTACTTC; CDR3: CASSQEAGTIYEQYF; D: TRBD2; V: TRBV4-1; size: few; J: TRBJ2-7